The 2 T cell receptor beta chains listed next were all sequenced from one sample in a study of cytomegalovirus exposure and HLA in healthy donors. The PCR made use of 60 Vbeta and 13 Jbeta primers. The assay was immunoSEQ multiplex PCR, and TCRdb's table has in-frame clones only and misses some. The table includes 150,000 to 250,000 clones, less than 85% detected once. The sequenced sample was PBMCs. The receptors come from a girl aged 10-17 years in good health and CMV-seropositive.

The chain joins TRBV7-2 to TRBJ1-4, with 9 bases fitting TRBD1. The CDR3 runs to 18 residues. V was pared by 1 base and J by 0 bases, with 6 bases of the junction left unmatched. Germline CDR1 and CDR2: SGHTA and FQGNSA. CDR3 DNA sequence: TGTGCCAGCAGCTTAGTTGGGACAGGGACCTCAACTAATGAAAAACTGTTTTTT. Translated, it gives CASSLVGTGTSTNEKLFF.

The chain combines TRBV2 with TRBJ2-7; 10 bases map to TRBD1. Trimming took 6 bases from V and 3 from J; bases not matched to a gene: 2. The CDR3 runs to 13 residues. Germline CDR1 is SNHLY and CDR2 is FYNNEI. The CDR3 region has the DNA TGTGCCAGCAGGCGGACAGGGGGCTACGAGCAGTACTTC. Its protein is CASRRTGGYEQYF.